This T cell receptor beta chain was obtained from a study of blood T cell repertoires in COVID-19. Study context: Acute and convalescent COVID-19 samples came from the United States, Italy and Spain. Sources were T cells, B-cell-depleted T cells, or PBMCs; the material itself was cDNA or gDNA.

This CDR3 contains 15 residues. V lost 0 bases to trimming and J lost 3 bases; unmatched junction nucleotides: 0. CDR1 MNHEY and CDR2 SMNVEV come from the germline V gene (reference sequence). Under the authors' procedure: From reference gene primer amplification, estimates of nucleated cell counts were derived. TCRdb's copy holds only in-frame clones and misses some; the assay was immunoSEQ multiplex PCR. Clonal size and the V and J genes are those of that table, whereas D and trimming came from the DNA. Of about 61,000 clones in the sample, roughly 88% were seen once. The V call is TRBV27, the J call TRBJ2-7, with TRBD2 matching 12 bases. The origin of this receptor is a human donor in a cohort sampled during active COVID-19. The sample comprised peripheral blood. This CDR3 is CASSLSTSGSYEQYF. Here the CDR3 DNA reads TGTGCCAGCAGTTTATCGACTAGCGGGAGCTACGAGCAGTACTTC.